This entry describes one TCR beta chain. The germline V gene has CDR1 SGDLS and CDR2 YYNGEE. The CDR3 runs to 14 residues. Trimming at V came to 7 bases and at J to 6 bases, leaving 8 bases not matched to a gene. Authors' methods: It was from reference gene primer amplification that nucleated cell counts were estimated. The repertoire was sequenced with immunoSEQ multiplex PCR; TCRdb's copy has only in-frame clones and lacks some. The DNA was the basis for D and trimming; V, J and clone size are from that table. The table records about 73,000 clones, 65% to 90% of them present only once. The entry originates in a study of blood T cell repertoires in COVID-19. Study information: Samples representing acute and convalescent COVID-19 were sourced from the United States, Italy and Spain. Nucleic acid was either cDNA or gDNA, and it came from T cells, B-cell-depleted T cells, or PBMCs.

This receptor was obtained from a woman aged 55-69 years with acute or convalescent COVID-19. The V call is TRBV9, the J call TRBJ2-1; TRBD1 agrees at 9 bases. The sample taken for sequencing was peripheral blood. CDR3 sequence (DNA): TGTGCCAGCCAGACAGGGACAGGGTTCAATGAGCAGTTCTTC. It encodes CASQTGTGFNEQFF. The entire variable domain, with the rest obtained from reference TRBV9 and TRBJ2-1, is as follows: DSGVTQTPKHLITATGQRVTLRCSPRSGDLSVYWYQQSLDQGLQFLIQYYNGEERAKGNILERFSAQQFPDLHSELNLSSLELGDSALYFCASQTGTGFNEQFFGPGTRLTVL.